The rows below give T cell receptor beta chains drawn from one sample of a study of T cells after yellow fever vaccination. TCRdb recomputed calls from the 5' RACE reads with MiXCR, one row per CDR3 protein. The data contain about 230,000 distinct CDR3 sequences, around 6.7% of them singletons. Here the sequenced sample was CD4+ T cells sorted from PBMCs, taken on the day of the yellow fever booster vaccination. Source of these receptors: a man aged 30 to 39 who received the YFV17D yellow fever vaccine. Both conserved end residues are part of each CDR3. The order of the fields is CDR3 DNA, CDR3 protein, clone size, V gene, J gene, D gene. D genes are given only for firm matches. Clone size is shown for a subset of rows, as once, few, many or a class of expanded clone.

TGTGCCAGCAGTTACTCGGGACAAATTAGCACAGATACGCAGTATTTT,CASSYSGQISTDTQYF,few,TRBV6-5,TRBJ2-3,.
TGTGCCAGCAGTTACCATCCTTTGGGGCCGGGAAACTACGAGCAGTACTTC,CASSYHPLGPGNYEQYF,many,TRBV6-2/TRBV6-3,TRBJ2-7,.
TGCAGTGGGGAGGACAGGGATAAGGGACTAGCGGTAAATGAGCAGTTCTTC,CSGEDRDKGLAVNEQFF,.,TRBV20-1,TRBJ2-1,TRBD2
TGTGCCACCAGCTCAGGAGCGGATGTTACCTACGAGCAGTACTTC,CATSSGADVTYEQYF,many,TRBV15,TRBJ2-7,.
TGTGCCAGCTCACCTTCGACAGGGGGCGAGCAGTACTTC,CASSPSTGGEQYF,.,TRBV18,TRBJ2-7,TRBD1
TGTGCCACCCGGTTCCGGCAGGTTAACACTGAAGCTTTCTTT,CATRFRQVNTEAFF,.,TRBV6-1,TRBJ1-1,.
TGTGCCAGCAGCTTAAGGTCAGGGAGTGGCACAGATACGCAGTATTTT,CASSLRSGSGTDTQYF,.,TRBV7-3,TRBJ2-3,.
TGTGCCAGCAGCCCACAGGGTTGGGACACCGGGGAGCTGTTTTTT,CASSPQGWDTGELFF,few,TRBV6-1,TRBJ2-2,.
TGCAGTGCTAGGGGGACTAGCGGGAGGGCCGTATATACGCAGTATTTT,CSARGTSGRAVYTQYF,few,TRBV20-1,TRBJ2-3,TRBD2
TGTGCCAGCAGCTTGACAGATCCCTACGAGCAGTACTTC,CASSLTDPYEQYF,.,TRBV5-6,TRBJ2-7,.
TGTGCCAGCAGTTGGCGGACAGGGAATTCACCCCTCCACTTT,CASSWRTGNSPLHF,many,TRBV27,TRBJ1-6,TRBD1
TGTGCCAGCAGTAGACAGGGGACCGGTGGAAACACCATATATTTT,CASSRQGTGGNTIYF,.,TRBV12-3/TRBV12-4,TRBJ1-3,TRBD1
TGTGCCAGCAGTTACTCACAGGGACAGGGGACCTACGAGCAGTACTTC,CASSYSQGQGTYEQYF,.,TRBV6-2/TRBV6-3,TRBJ2-7,TRBD1
TGCAGTGCTAGAGATTTTGCGGGAGGTCGGGAGCAGTACTTC,CSARDFAGGREQYF,few,TRBV20-1,TRBJ2-7,TRBD2
TGTGCCAGCAGCGCCTATACCGGGGAGCTGTTTTTT,CASSAYTGELFF,many,TRBV9,TRBJ2-2,.
TGCAGTGCTAGAACCGGGAGGATGGAGACCCAGTACTTC,CSARTGRMETQYF,.,TRBV20-1,TRBJ2-5,TRBD2
TGTGCCAGCACAAGAAGGGACCAGAATGAGCAGTTCTTC,CASTRRDQNEQFF,many,TRBV9,TRBJ2-1,.
TGTGCCAGCAGCGTAGGGGACAGGAATCAGCCCCAGCATTTT,CASSVGDRNQPQHF,many,TRBV9,TRBJ1-5,TRBD1
TGTGCCAGTAAGTTACAACCTAGCTCCTACGAGCAGTACTTC,CASKLQPSSYEQYF,few,TRBV19,TRBJ2-7,.
TGTGCCAGCAGCGTAAACATGGAGACCATCTATGGCTACACCTTC,CASSVNMETIYGYTF,.,TRBV9,TRBJ1-2,.
TGTGCCAGCAGTTTATCGGCCGGGGTCTACGAGCAGTACTTC,CASSLSAGVYEQYF,many,TRBV27,TRBJ2-7,.
TGCAGTGCTAGAGATCCCCAACATTCCTACAATGAGCAGTTCTTC,CSARDPQHSYNEQFF,few,TRBV20-1,TRBJ2-1,.
TGTGCCAGCAGGGAATTAGCGGGAGTGTCGGAGACCCAGTACTTC,CASRELAGVSETQYF,many,TRBV2,TRBJ2-5,TRBD2
TGCGCCAGCAGCCAACGACTAGCGGGAACCTACGAGCAGTACTTC,CASSQRLAGTYEQYF,few,TRBV4-3,TRBJ2-7,TRBD2
TGTGCCAGCAGCTTAGACGGAGGGGGAGATACGCAGTATTTT,CASSLDGGGDTQYF,few,TRBV7-3,TRBJ2-3,.
TGTGCCACCAGTGACGGACTAGCGCGAACAGATACGCAGTATTTT,CATSDGLARTDTQYF,few,TRBV24-1,TRBJ2-3,TRBD2
TGCGCCAGCAGCTTTACAGGGATAGGAGAGACCCAGTACTTC,CASSFTGIGETQYF,few,TRBV5-1,TRBJ2-5,.
TGCGCCAGCAGCTTGGAGGGCCTAGCGGGAGCCGAGCAGTACTTC,CASSLEGLAGAEQYF,.,TRBV5-1,TRBJ2-7,TRBD2
TGCAGTGCTAGAGATGAGACAGGGGGCTCGGCCGGGGAGCTGTTTTTT,CSARDETGGSAGELFF,.,TRBV20-1,TRBJ2-2,TRBD1
TGTGCCAGCAGTTACCCGGGACAGGGTATCTACGAGCAGTACTTC,CASSYPGQGIYEQYF,many,TRBV12-3/TRBV12-4,TRBJ2-7,TRBD1
TGTGCCAGCAGGCGGGAAGGAGATACGCAGTATTTT,CASRREGDTQYF,many,TRBV12-3/TRBV12-4,TRBJ2-3,.
TGTGCCAGCAGCTTAGTAGCGGGATCTGAGCAGTTCTTC,CASSLVAGSEQFF,.,TRBV7-2,TRBJ2-1,TRBD2
TGTGCCAGCAGTGACGACATTTTCTCCTACGAGCAGTACTTC,CASSDDIFSYEQYF,few,TRBV6-1,TRBJ2-7,.
TGCAGCGTTGTCGTTCGGTGGACCCAGTACTTC,CSVVVRWTQYF,.,TRBV29-1,TRBJ2-5,.
TGTGCCAGCAGCTTGGTGGGATTGGAGACCCAGTACTTC,CASSLVGLETQYF,many,TRBV5-5,TRBJ2-5,.
TGTGCCAGCAGCGGGGACAGGGGGCAGCCCTGGGGGGCCAACGTCCTGACTTTC,CASSGDRGQPWGANVLTF,.,TRBV11-1,TRBJ2-6,TRBD1
TGTGCCACCAGCAGAGGGACAGACTACGAGCAGTACTTC,CATSRGTDYEQYF,many,TRBV15,TRBJ2-7,.
TGTGCCAGCAGTTACCATGGATTCCAAGAGACCCAGTACTTC,CASSYHGFQETQYF,many,TRBV12-3/TRBV12-4,TRBJ2-5,.
TGTGCCAGCAGCCAAGGGAGGAGAACGGAGACCCAGTACTTC,CASSQGRRTETQYF,.,TRBV3-1,TRBJ2-5,.
TGTGCCAGCACATCCCTCGCCTCGGCCATTCAGTACTTC,CASTSLASAIQYF,few,TRBV6-1,TRBJ2-4,.